Listed here are 15 T cell receptor beta chains from one sample, sequenced in a study of blood T cell repertoires in COVID-19. TCRdb's copy holds only in-frame clones and misses some; the assay was immunoSEQ multiplex PCR. The sample carries 70,000 to 75,000 clones, about four fifths recorded once. The sequenced sample consisted of peripheral blood. These receptors were collected from a man between 65 and 79 years old with acute or convalescent COVID-19.

CDR3 loop: CACRLPGQGVYNEQFF. For the CDR3, the DNA is TGTGCCTGCCGACTACCGGGACAGGGGGTATACAATGAGCAGTTCTTC. The chain carries TRBV30 and TRBJ2-1; 11 nucleotides align to TRBD1. This CDR3 region has 16 residues. CDR1 and CDR2 from the germline V gene are GTSNPN and SVGIG (reference sequence). J gave up 4 bases and V 6 bases, and 11 bases lay outside the gene matches.

This chain uses TRBV6-1 with TRBJ2-7; a possible D gene is TRBD1 (6 bases). CDR3 length equals 15 residues. V lost 0 bases and J 5 bases, leaving 14 bases between the germline ends. Germline-derived CDR1 and CDR2 are MNHNS and SASEGT. Here the CDR3 reads CASSEAAGQKNEQYF. The CDR3 DNA reads TGTGCCAGCAGTGAAGCGGCCGGACAGAAGAACGAGCAGTACTTC.

The J gene is TRBJ1-2, the V gene TRBV6-5, with TRBD1 matching over 10 bases. After removal of 2 bases from V and 8 bases from J, the junction contained 8 bases not matched to a gene. Germline values: CDR1 MNHEY, CDR2 SVGAGI. The CDR3 covers 15 residues. The CDR3 sequence: CASSYGRQGAGGYTF. The DNA of the CDR3 is TGTGCCAGCAGTTACGGGAGACAGGGGGCGGGAGGCTACACCTTC.

The chain has TRBV5-1 and TRBJ2-7, with 13 nucleotides matching TRBD2. This CDR3 contains 17 residues. Trimming cost V 2 bases and J 5 bases; bases outside gene matches: 10. Germline lookup yields CDR1 SGHRS and CDR2 YFSETQ. The CDR3 sequence is CASSFTSGREATHEQYF. DNA of the CDR3: TGCGCCAGCAGCTTCACTAGCGGGAGGGAAGCTACGCACGAGCAGTACTTC.

This sequence joins TRBV5-1 and TRBJ2-3, with TRBD1 matching over 7 bases. Trimming cost V 4 bases and J 3 bases; bases outside gene matches: 5. The germline V gene encodes CDR1 SGHRS and CDR2 YFSETQ. The CDR3 covers 14 residues. DNA of the CDR3: TGCGCCAGCAGCGACTCAGGGGGAACAGATACGCAGTATTTT. Translated, it gives CASSDSGGTDTQYF.

This clone appeared once. One junction end disagrees with the germline gene, perhaps due to a read error. The rearrangement uses TRBV5-1 and TRBJ2-5; weak D call: TRBD1 (6 bases). Germline assignment: CDR1 SGHRS and CDR2 YFSETQ. The CDR3 runs to 17 residues. The CDR3 coding sequence is TGCGCCAGCATCTTGGGCAGGGGTCCGAGGGGCCAAGAGACCCAGTACTTC. This codes for CASILGRGPRGQETQYF.

The chain combines TRBV30 with TRBJ2-3; TRBD2 matches at 7 bases. Germline assignment: CDR1 GTSNPN and CDR2 SVGIG (reference sequence). V shed 0 bases and J 10 bases; nucleotides not matched to a gene: 13. The CDR3 consists of 15 residues. For the CDR3, the DNA is TGTGCCTGGAGTGTGAGTTTTGGAGGGAGGGCCTCGCAGTATTTT. Translating gives CAWSVSFGGRASQYF.

The chain joins TRBV5-1 to TRBJ2-1; 8 positions match TRBD1. V trimming: 5 bases; J trimming: 2 bases; junction bases outside the gene matches: 9. The CDR3 is 16 amino acids. Germline CDR1 is SGHRS and CDR2 is YFSETQ. DNA for the CDR3: TGCGCCAGCAGTTCCGAGACAGGGGAGGCCTACAATGAGCAGTTCTTC. Residues: CASSSETGEAYNEQFF.

The CDR3 DNA follows: TGTGCCAGCAGCTTAGGGACTAGTACGATCGAGCAGTACTTC. Its protein is CASSLGTSTIEQYF. The chain uses TRBV11-2 and TRBJ2-7; the match to TRBD2 covers 7 bases. CDR1 is SGHAT, CDR2 FQNNGV, per germline. The CDR3 length is 14 residues. V gave up 1 base and J gave up 6 bases; unmatched junction bases: 6.

The sample holds a few counts of this clone. The J gene is TRBJ2-1, the V gene TRBV12-5; the D gene is possibly TRBD2 (5 bases). CDR1 and CDR2 from the germline V gene are LGHNT and FRNRAP. CDR3 length: 14 residues. V gave up 2 bases and J gave up 2 bases, with 7 bases separating them. The CDR3 DNA is TGTGCTAGTGGTTTGACGGGGACCTACAATGAGCAGTTCTTC. It codes for CASGLTGTYNEQFF.

This clone was seen once. This chain joins TRBV5-1 and TRBJ1-2, with 7 bases lining up with TRBD1. In germline, CDR1 is SGHRS, CDR2 YFSETQ. The CDR3 is made up of 14 amino acids. V lost 4 bases and J lost 3; bases outside the gene matches: 6. This CDR3 is CASSQTGNDYGYTF. The CDR3 nucleotides are TGCGCCAGCAGCCAGACAGGGAATGACTATGGCTACACCTTC.

The chain couples TRBV5-4 to TRBJ2-1; 7 positions match TRBD2. The V segment lost 7 bases and the J segment 9 bases; nucleotides outside the gene matches: 13. This CDR3 spans 14 amino acids. From germline, CDR1 is SGHNT and CDR2 YYREEE (reference sequence). The CDR3 nucleotides read TGTGCCAGCGAGGGGAGCGGGATCTGGGGTGAGCAGTTCTTC. Its translation is CASEGSGIWGEQFF.

V and J are TRBV19 and TRBJ1-4; 10 positions agree with TRBD1. From germline, CDR1 is LNHDA and CDR2 SQIVND (reference sequence). Losses at the gene ends were 5 bases for V and 11 bases for J; bases not matched to a gene: 5. The CDR3 is made up of 13 amino acids. The CDR3 sequence is CASSFSGQGKLFF. The CDR3 DNA reads as TGTGCCAGTAGTTTCTCGGGACAGGGGAAACTGTTTTTT.

V and J are TRBV6-2 or TRBV6-3 and TRBJ1-5; 10 nucleotides match TRBD1. CDR1 is MNHEY and CDR2 is SVGEGT in the germline V gene. V was clipped by 5 bases and J by 0 bases; unmatched bases: 10. The CDR3 extends over 18 amino acids. The CDR3 reads CASSPRGTGVDSNQPQHF. DNA for the CDR3: TGTGCCAGCAGTCCAAGAGGGACAGGGGTAGATAGCAATCAGCCCCAGCATTTT.

The chain recombines TRBV19 with TRBJ2-1; 8 bases line up with TRBD1. The length of the CDR3 is 15 residues. Trimming at V came to 8 bases and at J to 7 bases, leaving 13 bases not matched to a gene. Looked up from germline, CDR1 is LNHDA and CDR2 is SQIVND (reference sequence). The CDR3 nucleotides are TGTGCCAGTTCACCACAGGGGGGTACTCCAAATGAGCAGTTCTTC. This codes for CASSPQGGTPNEQFF.